Below, 12 T cell receptor beta chains from the same sample are listed, as sequenced in a study of T cells in Graves' hyperthyroidism and ophthalmopathy. The TCR beta CDR3 regions underwent amplification using RNA transcripts as the source. In the first-round RT-PCR of the TCR CDR3, the HTBI primer set was used. A single record per CDR3 protein comes from TCRdb applying MiXCR to the multiplex PCR reads. The table shows under 200,000 distinct CDR3 sequences, with approximately 9% occurring only once. The sample was blood. The receptors originated from a woman in her late teens or twenties with Graves' hyperthyroidism that later progressed to Graves' ophthalmopathy.

This clonotype was counted at least ten times. V is TRBV6-1 and J is TRBJ2-4, with D possibly TRBD1 on 5 matching bases. The V and J ends lost 6 bases and 8 bases respectively, with 8 bases between them. The germline V gene encodes CDR1 MNHNS and CDR2 SASEGT. This CDR3 region has 11 residues. The CDR3 reads CASRIGDIQYF. The CDR3 DNA reads TGTGCCAGCAGGATAGGGGACATTCAGTACTTC.

This clonotype was counted at least ten times. DNA for the CDR3: TGTGCCAGCAGTTTATCAGGGCGGGGGGGCTCTAGCACAGATACGCAGTATTTT. It translates to CASSLSGRGGSSTDTQYF. The gene calls are TRBV28 and TRBJ2-3; 9 bases map to TRBD2. The CDR3 is 18 amino acids. V gave up 1 base and J gave up 0 bases; unmatched junction bases: 8. Germline-derived CDR1 and CDR2 are MDHEN and SYDVKM. The whole variable domain, remainder taken from reference TRBV28 and TRBJ2-3, is DVKVTQSSRYLVKRTGEKVFLECVQDMDHENMFWYRQDPGLGLRLIYFSYDVKMKEKGDIPEGYSVSREKKERFSLILESASTNQTSMYLCASSLSGRGGSSTDTQYFGPGTRLTVL.

This clonotype was recorded at least ten times. This chain joins TRBV12-3 or TRBV12-4 and TRBJ2-6; D uncertain. V lost 8 bases and J 0 bases, leaving 5 bases between the germline ends. The CDR3 totals 13 residues. The CDR3 loop reads CASGHSGANVLTF. For the CDR3, the DNA is TGTGCCAGCGGCCACTCTGGGGCCAACGTCCTGACTTTC.

This clonotype came up many times. This sequence joins TRBV6-1 and TRBJ1-1; D remains unclear. Between the trimmed V and J ends, which lost 5 bases and 1 base, there was a span of 8 bases. The germline gives CDR1 MNHNS, CDR2 SASEGT. The CDR3 totals 13 residues. DNA for the CDR3: TGTGCCAGCAGTTTCGTACGGAACACTGAAGCTTTCTTT. It codes for CASSFVRNTEAFF.

The chain is built from TRBV9 and TRBJ2-7; TRBD2 is a possible D gene (6 bases). The CDR3 consists of 15 residues. Trimming pared 0 bases from V and 3 bases from J, leaving 13 bases between. The germline CDR1 and CDR2 sequences are SGDLS and YYNGEE. This chain's CDR3 is CASSVGDSRVYEQYF. The DNA of the CDR3 is TGTGCCAGCAGCGTAGGGGACTCAAGGGTCTACGAGCAGTACTTC. Based on the CDR3 plus reference TRBV9 and TRBJ2-7, the full variable domain is DSGVTQTPKHLITATGQRVTLRCSPRSGDLSVYWYQQSLDQGLQFLIQYYNGEERAKGNILERFSAQQFPDLHSELNLSSLELGDSALYFCASSVGDSRVYEQYFGPGTRLTVT.

At least ten counts were recorded for this clonotype. This rearrangement joins TRBV12-3 or TRBV12-4 to TRBJ1-2, with TRBD1 matching over 12 bases. J lost 6 bases, V lost 0 bases, and 2 bases had no gene match. The length of the CDR3 is 15 residues. Written as DNA, the CDR3 is TGTGCCAGCAGTTTAGCGGGACAGGGGGCGAATGGCTACACCTTC. Its protein is CASSLAGQGANGYTF.

The table lists this clonotype with many counts. The chain combines TRBV30 with TRBJ1-5; 7 bases line up with TRBD1. The V gene's germline CDR1 is GTSNPN and CDR2 SVGIG (reference sequence). The CDR3 runs to 13 residues. The junction had 5 bases not matched to a gene; V was cut back by 3 bases and J by 6 bases. The CDR3 DNA reads TGTGCCTGGAGCCCTGACAGGGTTCAGCCCCAGCATTTT. Amino acid sequence: CAWSPDRVQPQHF.

In this sample, this clonotype turned up many times. The rearrangement joins TRBV29-1 to TRBJ1-1; D remains unclear. The V end was cut by 4 bases, the J end by 1 base, with 7 bases between. The V gene's germline CDR1 is SQVTM and CDR2 ANQGSEA. The CDR3 is made up of 12 amino acids. CDR3 nucleotide sequence: TGCAGCGTTGTATCCGCGAACACTGAAGCTTTCTTT. It specifies CSVVSANTEAFF.

This clonotype was recorded at least ten times. This chain links TRBV9 with TRBJ1-2, with TRBD1 matching over 7 bases. The junction had 2 bases not matched to a gene; V was cut back by 3 bases and J by 0 bases. Germline loops: CDR1 SGDLS, CDR2 YYNGEE. The CDR3 is 14 amino acids. CDR3 bases: TGTGCCAGCAGCGACGGGACAGCTAACTATGGCTACACCTTC. Residues: CASSDGTANYGYTF.

This clonotype appeared many times. This chain links TRBV9 with TRBJ2-2; TRBD1 matches at 10 bases. Trimming cost V 4 bases and J 2 bases; bases outside gene matches: 11. Germline CDR1 reads SGDLS; CDR2 reads YYNGEE. The CDR3 totals 18 residues. In DNA form, the CDR3 reads TGTGCCAGCAGCACAGCTTCCGGGACAGGGGATAACACCGGGGAGCTGTTTTTT. It translates to CASSTASGTGDNTGELFF.

CDR3 protein: CASSFPSGELQYF. In nucleotides, the CDR3 is TGTGCCAGCAGCTTCCCTAGCGGGGAACTCCAGTACTTC. The chain combines TRBV5-6 with TRBJ2-5, with TRBD2 matching 9 bases. Looked up from germline, CDR1 is SGHDT and CDR2 is YYEEEE. Losses at the gene ends were 2 bases for V and 10 bases for J; bases not matched to a gene: 6. This CDR3 has 13 residues.

V usage is TRBV3-1 and J usage is TRBJ2-2; D is undetermined. The CDR3 consists of 16 residues. Trimming took 2 bases from V and 1 from J, leaving 11 bases between them. Germline V CDR1 and CDR2: LGHDT, YNNKEL (reference sequence). The CDR3 reads CASSQYSAGNTGELFF. CDR3 DNA sequence: TGTGCCAGCAGCCAATATTCCGCAGGGAACACCGGGGAGCTGTTTTTT.